A selection of T cell receptor beta chains follows, all from one sample in a study of blood T cell repertoires in COVID-19. The assay was immunoSEQ multiplex PCR, and TCRdb's table has in-frame clones only and misses some. The data hold 40,000 to 55,000 clones, with around 84% observed a single time. The sample consisted of peripheral blood. These receptors were obtained from a man aged 45-65 years with active COVID-19. CDR3s include the opening cysteine and the closing phenylalanine or tryptophan. A D gene is named only where the DNA matches it firmly. Expanded clones are given a class, and other clones once, few, many or no size at all.

J gene	clone size	D gene	CDR3 length	V gene	CDR3 protein	CDR3 DNA
TRBJ2-1	.	TRBD2	14	TRBV11-2	CASRRAGAYNEQFF	TGTGCCAGCAGAAGAGCGGGGGCCTACAATGAGCAGTTCTTC
TRBJ1-6	once	.	15	TRBV9	CASSVSGQSRAPLHF	TGTGCCAGCAGCGTTTCCGGACAGAGTCGAGCACCCCTCCACTTT
TRBJ1-3	.	.	13	TRBV7-9	CASEGGSGNTIYF	TGTGCCAGTGAGGGAGGCTCTGGAAACACCATATATTTT
TRBJ2-1	.	TRBD2	15	TRBV27	CASSFPSGTYNEQFF	TGTGCCAGCAGTTTCCCAAGCGGGACCTACAATGAGCAGTTCTTC
TRBJ2-7	.	.	12	TRBV5-1	CASSLGGDEQYF	TGCGCCAGCAGCCTGGGGGGCGACGAGCAGTACTTC
TRBJ2-1	.	.	13	TRBV28	CASTGFAYNEQFF	TGTGCCAGCACGGGTTTTGCCTACAATGAGCAGTTCTTC
TRBJ2-1	.	TRBD1	14	TRBV27	CASRAGDRGNEQFF	TGTGCCAGCAGGGCAGGGGACAGGGGGAATGAGCAGTTCTTC
TRBJ1-2	once	.	13	TRBV7-6	CASSLSPVDGYTF	TGTGCCAGCAGCTTATCACCGGTTGATGGCTACACCTTC
TRBJ2-5	.	TRBD2	14	TRBV2	CASLGLAGEETQYF	TGTGCCAGCCTGGGACTAGCGGGGGAGGAGACCCAGTACTTC
TRBJ2-3	.	TRBD2	15	TRBV27	CASSQTSGGADTQYF	TGTGCCAGCAGTCAAACTAGCGGGGGCGCAGATACGCAGTATTTT
TRBJ1-6	.	.	17	TRBV5-6	CASSLAGSFSYNSPLHF	TGTGCCAGCAGCTTGGCAGGCAGCTTCTCCTATAATTCACCCCTCCACTTT
TRBJ1-4	.	.	15	TRBV9	CASSVAPDSNEKLFF	TGTGCCAGCAGCGTAGCTCCCGATAGTAATGAAAAACTGTTTTTT
TRBJ1-4	.	.	14	TRBV3-1/TRBV3-2	CASSQEGRYEKLFF	TGTGCCAGCAGCCAAGAGGGGAGATATGAAAAACTGTTTTTT
TRBJ2-7	.	TRBD2	13	TRBV5-1	CASSFAGAYEQYF	TGCGCCAGCAGCTTTGCGGGGGCCTACGAGCAGTACTTC
TRBJ1-3	.	.	15	TRBV6-6	CASSYSGGSGNTIYF	TGTGCCAGCAGTTACTCGGGGGGATCTGGAAACACCATATATTTT
TRBJ1-5	.	.	16	TRBV5-1	CASSLDIQKDSQPQHF	TGCGCCAGCAGCTTGGATATTCAGAAAGACAGTCAGCCCCAGCATTTT
TRBJ2-1	.	.	13	TRBV11-2	CASSRGSYNEQFF	TGTGCCAGCAGCCGGGGATCCTACAATGAGCAGTTCTTC
TRBJ2-1	once	TRBD2	16	TRBV10-2	CASSDSLAGGLYEQFF	TGCGCCAGCAGTGATAGCCTAGCGGGGGGGTTATATGAGCAGTTCTTC
TRBJ2-7	.	TRBD1	14	TRBV27	CARKQGAEENEQYF	TGTGCCAGGAAACAGGGGGCTGAGGAAAACGAGCAGTACTTC
TRBJ1-5	few	TRBD1	14	TRBV7-2	CASSFGTGGQPQHF	TGTGCCAGCAGCTTTGGGACAGGGGGACAGCCCCAGCATTTT
TRBJ2-1	.	TRBD2	15	TRBV7-2	CASSLGAGGRNEQFF	TGTGCCAGCAGCTTAGGAGCGGGGGGCAGGAATGAGCAGTTCTTC
TRBJ2-7	once	.	13	TRBV6-2/TRBV6-3	CASSYHSAYEQYF	TGTGCCAGCAGTTACCACAGTGCCTACGAGCAGTACTTC
TRBJ2-7	.	.	15	TRBV6-5	CATHARGGLSYEQYF	TGTGCCACCCACGCAAGAGGCGGACTCAGCTACGAGCAGTACTTC
TRBJ2-3	.	.	18	TRBV7-2	CASSLKLPQGSGTDTQYF	TGTGCCAGCAGCTTAAAGCTTCCGCAGGGGAGTGGGACAGATACGCAGTATTTT
TRBJ2-2	.	TRBD2	18	TRBV11-2	CASRPRRRLAGDTGELFF	TGTGCCAGCAGACCTAGAAGGCGGCTAGCGGGGGACACCGGGGAGCTGTTTTTT
TRBJ1-2	.	TRBD1	16	TRBV19	CASSLDLDRANYGYTF	TGTGCCAGTAGTCTTGACCTGGACAGGGCCAACTATGGCTACACCTTC
TRBJ2-1	.	TRBD1	16	TRBV5-4	CASSLAQGASYNEQFF	TGTGCCAGCAGCTTGGCTCAGGGGGCCTCCTACAATGAGCAGTTCTTC
TRBJ1-2	.	TRBD1	16	TRBV27	CASSLTRTGGLYGYTF	TGTGCCAGCAGCCTCACTCGGACAGGGGGCCTCTATGGCTACACCTTC